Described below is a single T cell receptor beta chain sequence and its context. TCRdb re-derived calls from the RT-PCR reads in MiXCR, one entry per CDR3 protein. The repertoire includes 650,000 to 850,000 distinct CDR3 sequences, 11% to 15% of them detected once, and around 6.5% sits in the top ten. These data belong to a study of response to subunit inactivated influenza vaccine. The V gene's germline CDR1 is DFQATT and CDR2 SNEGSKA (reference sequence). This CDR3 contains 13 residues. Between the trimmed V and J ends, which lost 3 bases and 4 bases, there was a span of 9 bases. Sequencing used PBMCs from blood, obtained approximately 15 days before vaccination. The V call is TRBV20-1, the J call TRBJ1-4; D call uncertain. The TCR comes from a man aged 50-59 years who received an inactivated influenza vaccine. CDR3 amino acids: CSASGKVNEKLFF. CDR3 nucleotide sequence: TGCAGTGCTAGTGGCAAGGTTAATGAAAAACTGTTTTTT.